This TCR beta chain emerged from a study of T cells after yellow fever vaccination. This clonotype appeared many times. TCRdb used MiXCR to reprocess the 5' RACE reads, holding one entry per CDR3 protein. This table holds 250,000 to 300,000 distinct CDR3 sequences, around 8.6% found once. Trimming removed 3 bases from V and 5 bases from J, with 16 bases in between. CDR3 length: 14 amino acids. Germline V gives CDR1 DFQATT, CDR2 SNEGSKA (reference sequence). This material consisted of CD4+ T cells sorted from PBMCs, taken 5 days after the yellow fever booster vaccination. This clonotype originated in a man aged 18 to 29 who received the YFV17D yellow fever vaccine. V usage is TRBV20-1 and J usage is TRBJ1-1, with D maybe TRBD1 (6 bases). CDR3 amino acids: CSASFYVRGTEAFF. The CDR3 DNA reads TGCAGTGCTAGTTTCTATGTAAGGGGGACTGAAGCTTTCTTT.